This TCR beta chain was observed in a study of regulatory T cells in long-lasting Graves disease. The time point here: newly diagnosed GD, antithyroid drugs for less than 3 months. The authors made the TCR library using RNA they extracted from PBMCs. This clonotype showed up many times. Arm-PCR of CDR3 regions and iRepertoire HTBI primers were used to build TCR beta libraries. Via MiXCR, TCRdb re-called the multiplex PCR reads, giving one row per CDR3 protein. This sample carries about 400,000 distinct CDR3 sequences, roughly 17% of them seen once, and the ten largest clones take 20% to 25%. The CDR3 extends over 16 amino acids. Trimming left V 6 bases short and J 3 bases short, with 17 bases between. Looked up from germline, CDR1 is MDHEN and CDR2 is SYDVKM. These same data were also listed under a study on T cells in Graves' hyperthyroidism and ophthalmopathy.

This clonotype originated in a woman aged 18-29 years with Graves disease. Sample: peripheral blood mononuclear cells (PBMCs), taken at new diagnosis, from a patient treated with antithyroid drugs. The V and J genes are TRBV28 and TRBJ2-2, with D perhaps matching TRBD2 (5 bases). The CDR3 region is CASSPHPARDTGELFF. CDR3 nucleotide sequence: TGTGCCAGCAGCCCTCATCCCGCGCGGGACACCGGGGAGCTGTTTTTT.